These 27 T cell receptor beta chains originate from one sample sequenced in a study of CD8+ T cells in alopecia areata. Reverse transcription of extracted RNA yielded cDNA, which provided the sequencing template. The repertoire was sequenced with immunoSEQ multiplex PCR; TCRdb's copy has only in-frame clones and lacks some. The repertoire includes over 150,000 clones, roughly three fifths of them detected once, and 4.9% sits in the top ten. Sequencing was done on a sample of CD8+ T cells sorted from blood. Every receptor here comes from a human donor in good health.

This chain uses TRBV5-1 with TRBJ1-1; D gene uncertain. This CDR3 comprises 15 residues. Germline CDR1 SGHRS, CDR2 YFSETQ. Trimming left V 2 bases short and J 4 bases short, with 15 bases between. The CDR3 region has the DNA TGCGCCAGCAGCTTAAAGTCCCGAGCCGTCACTGAAGCTTTCTTT. Residues: CASSLKSRAVTEAFF.

V and J are TRBV19 and TRBJ2-7; D is unresolved. CDR3 size: 13 residues. Trimming shortened V by 8 bases and J by 1 base, and 12 bases separated the two germline ends. The V gene's germline CDR1 is LNHDA and CDR2 SQIVND (reference sequence). The CDR3 bases are TGTGCCAGTGGAACCCAGCGATCCTACGAGCAGTACTTC. Amino acid sequence: CASGTQRSYEQYF.

The V call is TRBV6-6, the J call TRBJ2-5; D is ambiguous. This CDR3 contains 13 residues. The germline V gene encodes CDR1 MNHNY and CDR2 SVGAGI (reference sequence). Between the trimmed V and J ends, which lost 6 bases and 5 bases, there was a span of 13 bases. CDR3 nucleotide sequence: TGTGCCAGCAGCTTGGAACAGAGGGAGACCCAGTACTTC. Its translation: CASSLEQRETQYF.

This clone appeared a few times. This sequence joins TRBV29-1 and TRBJ1-2, with 7 bases fitting TRBD1. The CDR3 loop spans 14 amino acids. CDR1 is SQVTM and CDR2 is ANQGSEA in the germline V gene. Trimming at V came to 2 bases and at J to 0 bases, leaving 3 bases not matched to a gene. The CDR3 DNA sequence: TGCAGCGTTGAATGGACAGGCCCTAACTATGGCTACACCTTC. As protein: CSVEWTGPNYGYTF.

The V and J genes are TRBV11-2 and TRBJ2-1; unclear D gene. Germline lookup yields CDR1 SGHAT and CDR2 FQNNGV. The CDR3 consists of 16 residues. V was cut by 5 bases and J by 7 bases, with 21 bases left in between. The CDR3 sequence: CASSTVMAVGSNEQFF. CDR3 coding DNA: TGTGCCAGCAGCACCGTAATGGCGGTGGGGTCAAATGAGCAGTTCTTC.

The V and J genes are TRBV10-1 and TRBJ2-5; 7 nucleotides match TRBD2. CDR1 and CDR2 (germline): WNHNN, SYGVQD (reference sequence). This CDR3 region has 14 residues. V was clipped by 0 bases and J by 10 bases; unmatched bases: 8. CDR3 nucleotide sequence: TGCGCCAGCAGTGAGTCGGAGCGGGGACCGGACCAGTACTTC. Translation: CASSESERGPDQYF.

V and J are TRBV5-1 and TRBJ2-1; D is ambiguous. V dropped 5 bases and J dropped 9 bases, with 12 bases sitting between them. Germline values: CDR1 SGHRS, CDR2 YFSETQ. CDR3 length equals 12 residues. The CDR3 bases are TGCGCCAGCAGTTTGAAGTCGATTGAGCAGTTCTTC. Translated: CASSLKSIEQFF.

CDR3 loop: CASSLWGAGYEQYF. The CDR3 DNA sequence: TGTGCCAGCAGCTTGTGGGGGGCTGGCTACGAGCAGTACTTC. This chain connects TRBV7-2 to TRBJ2-7, with D perhaps given as TRBD1 or TRBD2 (6 bases each). Trimming shortened V by 3 bases and J by 3 bases, and 12 bases separated the two germline ends. The germline V gene has CDR1 SGHTA and CDR2 FQGNSA. The CDR3 runs to 14 residues.

This chain connects TRBV27 to TRBJ1-1; 8 bases line up with TRBD1. CDR1 MNHEY and CDR2 SMNVEV come from the germline V gene (reference sequence). V gave up 5 bases and J gave up 5 bases; unmatched junction bases: 4. The CDR3 totals 13 residues. The DNA of the CDR3 is TGTGCCAGCAGTCAGGGGGCTCGGACTGAAGCTTTCTTT. Protein sequence: CASSQGARTEAFF.

V is TRBV27 and J is TRBJ1-2; 8 positions match TRBD1. The CDR3 covers 15 residues. Trimming took 5 bases from V and 5 from J; bases not matched to a gene: 10. CDR1 is MNHEY, CDR2 SMNVEV, per germline (reference sequence). The CDR3, as DNA: TGTGCCAGCAGTCCGGGGACAGGCGCTGAATATGGCTACACCTTC. This sequence encodes CASSPGTGAEYGYTF.

The V and J genes are TRBV29-1 and TRBJ2-4, with 13 bases aligning to TRBD2. This CDR3 contains 16 residues. J gave up 2 bases and V 6 bases, and 7 bases lay outside the gene matches. Germline V gene data show CDR1 as SQVTM and CDR2 as ANQGSEA. The CDR3 DNA is TGCAGCGTGGCCGGACTAGCGGGGGAGACCAAAAACATTCAGTACTTC. Protein: CSVAGLAGETKNIQYF. The full variable domain, its missing parts supplied by reference TRBV29-1 and TRBJ2-4, is SAVISQKPSRDICQRGTSLTIQCQVDSQVTMMFWYRQQPGQSLTLIATANQGSEATYESGFVIDKFPISRPNLTFSTLTVSNMSPEDSSIYLCSVAGLAGETKNIQYFGAGTRLSVL.

The gene calls are TRBV11-3 and TRBJ2-3, with D perhaps being TRBD1 or TRBD2 (5 bases each). CDR3 length equals 13 residues. Trimming shortened V by 3 bases and J by 1 base, and 5 bases separated the two germline ends. Germline values: CDR1 SGHNT, CDR2 YENEEA. CDR3 in amino acids: CASSLGGTDTQYF. Written as DNA, the CDR3 is TGTGCCAGCAGCTTGGGGGGCACAGATACGCAGTATTTT.

The chain uses TRBV5-4 and TRBJ2-1; no clear D. Germline V gene data show CDR1 as SGHNT and CDR2 as YYREEE (reference sequence). The CDR3 length is 15 residues. V was pared by 6 bases and J by 0 bases, with 13 bases between. The CDR3 reads CASTPTPSSYNEQFF. Here the CDR3 DNA reads TGTGCCAGCACCCCGACTCCGAGCTCCTACAATGAGCAGTTCTTC.

This chain joins TRBV29-1 and TRBJ2-7, with TRBD1 identical over 9 bases. Germline CDR1 SQVTM, CDR2 ANQGSEA. This CDR3 has 14 residues. Unmatched junction bases numbered 5, after V lost 5 bases and J lost 0 bases. The CDR3 DNA reads TGCAGCGTTAACGACAGGGGGTACTCCTACGAGCAGTACTTC. Encoded protein: CSVNDRGYSYEQYF.

This clone was counted a few times. The rearrangement uses TRBV7-9 and TRBJ2-1; TRBD2 matches at 8 bases. Trimming took 8 bases from V and 0 from J; bases not matched to a gene: 12. The CDR3 is 17 residues long. Germline V gene lookup returns CDR1 SEHNR and CDR2 FQNEAQ (reference sequence). The CDR3 DNA reads as TGTGCCAGCCGACCCCTCCTCAGCGGGAGCTCCTACAATGAGCAGTTCTTC. The encoded protein is CASRPLLSGSSYNEQFF.

CDR3 bases: TGTGCCAGCAGCCCGCACAGGGGTAGTAACTATGGCTACACCTTC. Translation: CASSPHRGSNYGYTF. This sequence joins TRBV9 and TRBJ1-2; the match to TRBD1 covers 7 bases. V was pared by 4 bases and J by 1 base, with 7 bases of the junction left unmatched. The CDR3 covers 15 residues. Germline CDR1 is SGDLS and CDR2 is YYNGEE.

This clone was seen only a few times. The V and J genes are TRBV4-1 and TRBJ2-2; perhaps D is TRBD1 or TRBD2 (5 bases each). Germline CDR1 reads MGHRA; CDR2 reads YSYEKL. The CDR3 length is 15 residues. The germline V and J ends were trimmed by 3 bases and 3 bases, with 11 bases remaining between them. CDR3 DNA: TGCGCCAGCAGCCAGGGGGTAGCTTACACCGGGGAGCTGTTTTTT. Its protein product is CASSQGVAYTGELFF.

In this sample, this clone turned up a few times. This sequence joins TRBV29-1 and TRBJ2-7; D is undetermined. Germline V CDR1 and CDR2: SQVTM, ANQGSEA. Trimming removed 5 bases from V and 0 bases from J, with 11 bases in between. This CDR3 is built from 13 residues. The CDR3 region is CSVRAESSYEQYF. DNA for the CDR3: TGCAGCGTTCGCGCAGAGAGCTCCTACGAGCAGTACTTC.

This rearrangement joins TRBV7-6 to TRBJ2-7; D assignment may be TRBD1 or TRBD2 (5 bases each). V lost 2 bases and J 2 bases, leaving 10 bases between the germline ends. The CDR3 spans 14 residues. Germline V gives CDR1 SGHVS, CDR2 FNYEAQ. The CDR3 is CASSLYEGPYEQYF. The DNA for the CDR3 is TGTGCCAGCAGCTTATACGAGGGACCCTACGAGCAGTACTTC. The variable domain in full, completed from reference TRBV7-6 and TRBJ2-7, reads GAGVSQSPRYKVTKRGQDVALRCDPISGHVSLYWYRQALGQGPEFLTYFNYEAQQDKSGLPNDRFSAERPEGSISTLTIQRTEQRDSAMYRCASSLYEGPYEQYFGPGTRLTVT.

This clone has just a few counts. The genes are TRBV5-5 and TRBJ2-7; TRBD2 might be the D (5 bases). Trimming cost V 6 bases and J 2 bases, with 15 bases left between them. CDR3 length equals 14 residues. Germline-derived CDR1 and CDR2 are SGHKS and YYEKEE (reference sequence). The chain's CDR3 is CASTSGGFTYEQYF. CDR3 sequence (DNA): TGTGCCAGCACCTCCGGCGGGTTTACCTACGAGCAGTACTTC.

The chain combines TRBV7-9 with TRBJ1-2; tentative D call: TRBD1 (5 bases). This CDR3 comprises 12 residues. The V end was cut by 7 bases, the J end by 8 bases, with 14 bases between. The germline gives CDR1 SEHNR, CDR2 FQNEAQ (reference sequence). CDR3 sequence (DNA): TGTGCCAGCACCTTCGACAGTCGAGGCTACACCTTC. Translated, it gives CASTFDSRGYTF.

The chain recombines TRBV7-9 with TRBJ1-1, with D perhaps matching TRBD1 (6 bases). Between the trimmed V and J ends, which lost 5 bases and 4 bases, there was a span of 20 bases. The CDR3 has 16 amino acids. In germline, CDR1 is SEHNR, CDR2 FQNEAQ (reference sequence). Here the CDR3 reads CASSLGGGWTGTEAFF. The CDR3 DNA reads as TGTGCCAGCAGCCTAGGGGGGGGCTGGACGGGCACTGAAGCTTTCTTT.

V and J are TRBV2 and TRBJ2-7; D is unclear. Deletions cut 7 bases from V and 0 bases from J, with 4 bases between. Germline lookup yields CDR1 SNHLY and CDR2 FYNNEI. The CDR3 is 11 residues long. The CDR3 here is CASKVSYEQYF. The DNA of the CDR3 is TGTGCCAGCAAGGTCTCCTACGAGCAGTACTTC.

This clone was counted only a few times. This rearrangement joins TRBV29-1 to TRBJ2-1; 7 bases line up with TRBD2. The junction had 9 bases not matched to a gene; V was cut back by 7 bases and J by 3 bases. The CDR3 has 14 amino acids. Germline CDR1 is SQVTM and CDR2 is ANQGSEA. This CDR3 reads CSALRGGVYNEQFF. Written as DNA, the CDR3 is TGCAGCGCCTTACGCGGGGGAGTCTACAATGAGCAGTTCTTC.

The gene calls are TRBV29-1 and TRBJ1-2; D not resolved. V was trimmed by 1 base and J by 8 bases, leaving 11 bases between them. The CDR3 is 12 amino acids. Germline loops: CDR1 SQVTM, CDR2 ANQGSEA. The CDR3 DNA is TGCAGCGTTGAAGGTGGGCGGAACGGCTACACCTTC. Encoded protein: CSVEGGRNGYTF.

The rearrangement joins TRBV11-2 to TRBJ1-1, with D unclear. CDR3 size: 14 residues. The germline V and J ends were trimmed by 3 bases and 1 base, with 9 bases remaining between them. CDR1 is SGHAT and CDR2 is FQNNGV in the germline V gene. CDR3 loop: CASSFEDRNTEAFF. The DNA of the CDR3 is TGTGCCAGCAGCTTCGAGGACCGGAACACTGAAGCTTTCTTT.

This chain uses TRBV6-5 with TRBJ2-5; maybe TRBD1 (6 bases). Trimming took off 5 bases at V and 3 bases at J, with 13 bases between the two ends. Looked up from germline, CDR1 is MNHEY and CDR2 is SVGAGI. There are 14 residues in the CDR3. DNA of the CDR3: TGTGCCAGCAGTCCCGGGACAAGAGAAGAGACCCAGTACTTC. This encodes CASSPGTREETQYF.